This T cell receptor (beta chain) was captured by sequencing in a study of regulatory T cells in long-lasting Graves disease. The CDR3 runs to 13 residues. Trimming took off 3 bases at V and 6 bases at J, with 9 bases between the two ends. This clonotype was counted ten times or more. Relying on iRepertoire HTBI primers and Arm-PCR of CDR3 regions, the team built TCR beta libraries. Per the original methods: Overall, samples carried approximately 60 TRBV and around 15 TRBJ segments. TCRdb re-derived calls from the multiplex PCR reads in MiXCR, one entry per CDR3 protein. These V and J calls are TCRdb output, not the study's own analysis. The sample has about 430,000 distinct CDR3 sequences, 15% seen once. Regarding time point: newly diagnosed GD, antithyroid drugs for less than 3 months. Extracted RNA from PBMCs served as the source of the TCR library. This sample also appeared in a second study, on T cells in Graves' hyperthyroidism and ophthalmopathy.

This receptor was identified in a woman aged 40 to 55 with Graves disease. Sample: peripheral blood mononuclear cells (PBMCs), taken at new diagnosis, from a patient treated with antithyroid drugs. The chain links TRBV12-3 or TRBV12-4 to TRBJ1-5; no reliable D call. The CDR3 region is CASSLAEPQPQHF. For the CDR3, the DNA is TGTGCCAGCAGTTTGGCCGAGCCTCAGCCCCAGCATTTT.